Following are 7 T cell receptor beta chains from one sample sequenced in a study of blood T cell repertoires in COVID-19. Assay used: immunoSEQ multiplex PCR; TCRdb lists only in-frame clones, some missing. Of around 200,000 clones in the sample, about 83% were seen once. The sequenced sample consisted of peripheral blood. The receptors stem from a man aged 55 to 70 who had recovered from COVID-19.

This clone appeared a few times. V gene TRBV18 combines with J gene TRBJ1-1; D unresolved. Germline V gives CDR1 KGHSH, CDR2 LQKENI. The CDR3 runs to 13 residues. The V and J ends lost 2 bases and 4 bases respectively, with 8 bases between them. CDR3 nucleotides: TGTGCCAGCTCACCATCGGGTTTCACTGAAGCTTTCTTT. This sequence encodes CASSPSGFTEAFF. The whole variable domain, filled in from reference TRBV18 and TRBJ1-1, reads NAGVMQNPRHLVRRRGQEARLRCSPMKGHSHVYWYRQLPEEGLKFMVYLQKENIIDESGMPKERFSAEFPKEGPSILRIQQVVRGDSAAYFCASSPSGFTEAFFGQGTRLTVV.

The chain has TRBV6-5 and TRBJ1-2, with 7 bases fitting TRBD1. The CDR3 length is 15 residues. The ends lost 7 bases at V and 0 bases at J; junction bases unmatched: 8. Germline CDR1 and CDR2: MNHEY and SVGAGI. CDR3 DNA: TGTGCCAGCATTCCCACCGGGACAGCTAACTATGGCTACACCTTC. This translates into CASIPTGTANYGYTF.

This rearrangement joins TRBV30 to TRBJ1-6; 8 bases fit TRBD1. CDR3 length: 15 amino acids. After removal of 5 bases from V and 3 bases from J, the junction contained 6 bases not matched to a gene. Germline loops: CDR1 GTSNPN, CDR2 SVGIG (reference sequence). The CDR3 loop is CAWRPRGHYNSPLHF. The CDR3 coding sequence is TGTGCCTGGCGACCCAGGGGGCACTATAATTCACCCCTCCACTTT.

V usage is TRBV28 and J usage is TRBJ1-2, with D possibly being TRBD1 (5 bases). Trimming removed 5 bases at V and 1 base at J, with 8 bases between. The germline CDR1 and CDR2 sequences are MDHEN and SYDVKM. The CDR3 sequence is 13 residues long. CDR3 region: CASSKQVNYGYTF. The CDR3 DNA reads TGTGCCAGCAGTAAACAGGTTAACTATGGCTACACCTTC.

The J gene is TRBJ1-1, the V gene TRBV7-9; D uncertain. Trimming left V 5 bases short and J 7 bases short, with 11 bases between. This CDR3 has 12 amino acids. Germline V gene data show CDR1 as SEHNR and CDR2 as FQNEAQ (reference sequence). CDR3 loop: CASSTPGNEAFF. The CDR3 region has the DNA TGTGCCAGCAGCACGCCGGGAAATGAAGCTTTCTTT.

This chain uses TRBV28 with TRBJ2-3; D unresolved. Trimming left V 5 bases short and J 1 base short, with 13 bases between. From germline, CDR1 is MDHEN and CDR2 SYDVKM. The CDR3 length is 15 residues. The chain's CDR3 is CASSPGSRGTDTQYF. The CDR3 nucleotides are TGTGCCAGCAGTCCAGGATCTCGAGGCACAGATACGCAGTATTTT.

The genes are TRBV18 and TRBJ2-5; 7 nucleotides match TRBD2. V was pared by 6 bases and J by 5 bases, with 15 bases of the junction left unmatched. This CDR3 spans 16 amino acids. Germline CDR1 and CDR2: KGHSH and LQKENI. This CDR3 reads CASSPGPGGGSETQYF. The CDR3 DNA sequence: TGTGCCAGCTCTCCCGGACCGGGCGGGGGAAGCGAGACCCAGTACTTC.